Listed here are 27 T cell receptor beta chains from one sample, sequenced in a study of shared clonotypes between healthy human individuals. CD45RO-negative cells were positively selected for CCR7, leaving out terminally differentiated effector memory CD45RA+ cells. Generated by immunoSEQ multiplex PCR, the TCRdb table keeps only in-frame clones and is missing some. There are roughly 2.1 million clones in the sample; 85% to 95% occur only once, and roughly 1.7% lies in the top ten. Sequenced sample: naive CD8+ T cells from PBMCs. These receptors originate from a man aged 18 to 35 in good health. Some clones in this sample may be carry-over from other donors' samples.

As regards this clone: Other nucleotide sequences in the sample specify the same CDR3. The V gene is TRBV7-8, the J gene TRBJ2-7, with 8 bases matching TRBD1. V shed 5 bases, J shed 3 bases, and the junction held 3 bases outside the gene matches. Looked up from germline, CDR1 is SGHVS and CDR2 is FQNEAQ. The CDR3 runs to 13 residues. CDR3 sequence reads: CASSPGQGYEQYF. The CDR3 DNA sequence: TGTGCCAGCAGCCCCGGACAGGGCTACGAGCAGTACTTC.

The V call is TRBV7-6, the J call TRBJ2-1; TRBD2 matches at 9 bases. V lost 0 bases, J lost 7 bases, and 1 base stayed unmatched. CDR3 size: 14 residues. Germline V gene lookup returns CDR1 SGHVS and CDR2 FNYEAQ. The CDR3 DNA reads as TGTGCCAGCAGCTTAGCTAGCGGGAGAAATGAGCAGTTCTTC. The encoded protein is CASSLASGRNEQFF.

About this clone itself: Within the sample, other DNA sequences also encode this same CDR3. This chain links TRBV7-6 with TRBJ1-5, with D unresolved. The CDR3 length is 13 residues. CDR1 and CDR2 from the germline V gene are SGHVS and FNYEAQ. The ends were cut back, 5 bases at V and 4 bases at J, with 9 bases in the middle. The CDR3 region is CASSHGSNQPQHF. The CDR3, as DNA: TGTGCCAGCAGCCACGGTTCTAATCAGCCCCAGCATTTT.

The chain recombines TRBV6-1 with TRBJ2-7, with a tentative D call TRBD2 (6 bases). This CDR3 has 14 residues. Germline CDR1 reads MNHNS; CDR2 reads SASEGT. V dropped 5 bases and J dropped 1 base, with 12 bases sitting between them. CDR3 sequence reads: CASSSLGTSYEQYF. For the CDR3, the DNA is TGTGCCAGCAGTAGCCTAGGGACTTCCTACGAGCAGTACTTC.

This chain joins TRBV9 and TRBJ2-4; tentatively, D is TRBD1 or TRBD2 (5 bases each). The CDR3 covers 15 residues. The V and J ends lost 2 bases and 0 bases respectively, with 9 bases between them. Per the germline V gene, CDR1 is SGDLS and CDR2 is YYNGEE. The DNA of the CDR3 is TGTGCCAGCAGCGTTGGGGGAGCAGCCAAAAACATTCAGTACTTC. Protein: CASSVGGAAKNIQYF.

CDR3 bases: TGCGCCAGCAGCCAGCCGACAGGGGTCCGTGAGCAGTTCTTC. It yields the protein CASSQPTGVREQFF. J is TRBJ2-1 and V is TRBV4-1; 8 bases map to TRBD1. Germline trimming cut 3 bases from V and 9 bases from J; bases unmatched to any gene: 7. From germline, CDR1 is MGHRA and CDR2 YSYEKL. The CDR3 loop spans 14 amino acids.

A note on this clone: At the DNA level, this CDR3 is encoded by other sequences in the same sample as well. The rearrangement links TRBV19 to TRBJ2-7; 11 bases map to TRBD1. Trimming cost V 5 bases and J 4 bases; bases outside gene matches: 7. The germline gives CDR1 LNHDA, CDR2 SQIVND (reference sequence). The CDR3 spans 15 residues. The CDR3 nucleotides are TGTGCCAGTAGTCTTGGACAGGGGGCGGGGTACGAGCAGTACTTC. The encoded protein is CASSLGQGAGYEQYF.

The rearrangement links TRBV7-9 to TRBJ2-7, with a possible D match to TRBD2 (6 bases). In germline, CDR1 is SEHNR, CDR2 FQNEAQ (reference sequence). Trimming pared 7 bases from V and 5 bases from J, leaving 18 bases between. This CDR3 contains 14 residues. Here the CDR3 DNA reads TGTGCCAGCACTCTAAACGGGGGATTTAACGAGCAGTACTTC. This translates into CASTLNGGFNEQYF.

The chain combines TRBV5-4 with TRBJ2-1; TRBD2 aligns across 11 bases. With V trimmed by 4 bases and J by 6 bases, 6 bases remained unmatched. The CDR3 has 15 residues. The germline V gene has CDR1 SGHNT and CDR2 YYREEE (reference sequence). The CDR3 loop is CASSPLAGESNEQFF. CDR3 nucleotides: TGTGCCAGCAGCCCACTAGCGGGAGAAAGCAATGAGCAGTTCTTC.

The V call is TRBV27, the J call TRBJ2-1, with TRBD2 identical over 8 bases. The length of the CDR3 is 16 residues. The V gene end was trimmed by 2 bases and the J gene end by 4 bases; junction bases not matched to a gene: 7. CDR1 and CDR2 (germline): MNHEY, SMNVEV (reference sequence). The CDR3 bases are TGTGCCAGCAGTTTAGAACTAGCGGACGGTTACAATGAGCAGTTCTTC. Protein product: CASSLELADGYNEQFF.

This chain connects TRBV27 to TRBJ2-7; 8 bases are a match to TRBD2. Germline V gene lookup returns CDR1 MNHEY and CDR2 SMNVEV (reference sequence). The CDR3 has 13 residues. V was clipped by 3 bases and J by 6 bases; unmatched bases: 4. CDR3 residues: CASSFGGGFEQYF. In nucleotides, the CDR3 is TGTGCCAGCAGTTTCGGGGGGGGCTTCGAGCAGTACTTC.

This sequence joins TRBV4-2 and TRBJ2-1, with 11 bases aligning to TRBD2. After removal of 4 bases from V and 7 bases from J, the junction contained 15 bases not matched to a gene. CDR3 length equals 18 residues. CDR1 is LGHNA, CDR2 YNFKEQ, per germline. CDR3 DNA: TGTGCCAGCAGCCCTCTGACTAGCGGGGTAAGAGACCGTAATGAGCAGTTCTTC. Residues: CASSPLTSGVRDRNEQFF.

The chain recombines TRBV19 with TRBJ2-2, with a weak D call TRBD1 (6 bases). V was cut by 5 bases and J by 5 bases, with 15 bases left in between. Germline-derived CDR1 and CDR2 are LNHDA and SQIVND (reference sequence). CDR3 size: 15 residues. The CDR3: CASSVPRGKTGELFF. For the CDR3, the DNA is TGTGCCAGTAGTGTACCGAGGGGGAAAACCGGGGAGCTGTTTTTT.

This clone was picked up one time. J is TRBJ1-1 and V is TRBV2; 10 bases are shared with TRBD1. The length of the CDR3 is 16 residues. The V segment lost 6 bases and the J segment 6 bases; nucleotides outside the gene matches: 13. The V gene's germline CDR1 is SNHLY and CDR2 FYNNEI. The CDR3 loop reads CASSQVPGQGRPEAFF. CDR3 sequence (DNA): TGTGCCAGCAGCCAAGTCCCGGGACAGGGGCGCCCTGAAGCTTTCTTT.

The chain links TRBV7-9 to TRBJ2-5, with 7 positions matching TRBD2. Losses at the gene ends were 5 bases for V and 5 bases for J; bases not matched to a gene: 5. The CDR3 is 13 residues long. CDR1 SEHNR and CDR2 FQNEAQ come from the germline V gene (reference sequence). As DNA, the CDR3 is TGTGCCAGCAGCGAGACTAGCACGGAGACCCAGTACTTC. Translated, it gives CASSETSTETQYF. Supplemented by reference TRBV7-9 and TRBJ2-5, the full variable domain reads DTGVSQNPRHKITKRGQNVTFRCDPISEHNRLYWYRQTLGQGPEFLTYFQNEAQLEKSRLLSDRFSAERPKGSFSTLEIQRTEQGDSAMYLCASSETSTETQYFGPGTRLLVL.

The CDR3 nucleotides read TGTGCCAGCAGACTTCGAGGGGGCGGGTATGGCTACACCTTC. Its translation is CASRLRGGGYGYTF. This chain uses TRBV6-5 with TRBJ1-2; 7 positions agree with TRBD1. The V gene's germline CDR1 is MNHEY and CDR2 SVGAGI. Trimming removed 6 bases from V and 5 bases from J; junction bases left unmatched: 9. There are 14 residues in the CDR3.

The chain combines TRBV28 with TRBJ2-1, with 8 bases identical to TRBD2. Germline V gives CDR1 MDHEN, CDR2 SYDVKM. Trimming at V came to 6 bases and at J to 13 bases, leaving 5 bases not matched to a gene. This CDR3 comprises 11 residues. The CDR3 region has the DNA TGTGCCAGCAGGTTAGCGGGATCCCAGTTCTTC. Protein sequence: CASRLAGSQFF.

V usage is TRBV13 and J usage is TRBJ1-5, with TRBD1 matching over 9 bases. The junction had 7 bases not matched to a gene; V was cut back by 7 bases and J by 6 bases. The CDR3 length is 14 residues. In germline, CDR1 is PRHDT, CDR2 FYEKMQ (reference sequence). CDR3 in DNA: TGTGCCAGCAAGAACAGGGGGCGCGGTCAGCCCCAGCATTTT. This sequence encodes CASKNRGRGQPQHF.

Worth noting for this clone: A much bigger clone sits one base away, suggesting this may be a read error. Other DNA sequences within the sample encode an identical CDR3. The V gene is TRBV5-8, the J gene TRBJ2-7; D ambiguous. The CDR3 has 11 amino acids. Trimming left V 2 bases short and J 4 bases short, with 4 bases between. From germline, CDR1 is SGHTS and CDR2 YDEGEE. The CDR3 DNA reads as TGTGCCAGCAGCTTTTCGTACGAGCAGTACTTC. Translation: CASSFSYEQYF.

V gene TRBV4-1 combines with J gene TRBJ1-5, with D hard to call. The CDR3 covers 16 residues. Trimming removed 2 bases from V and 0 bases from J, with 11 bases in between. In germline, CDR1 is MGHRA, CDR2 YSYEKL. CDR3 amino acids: CASSQTTAYSNQPQHF. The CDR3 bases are TGCGCCAGCAGCCAAACGACGGCGTATAGCAATCAGCCCCAGCATTTT.

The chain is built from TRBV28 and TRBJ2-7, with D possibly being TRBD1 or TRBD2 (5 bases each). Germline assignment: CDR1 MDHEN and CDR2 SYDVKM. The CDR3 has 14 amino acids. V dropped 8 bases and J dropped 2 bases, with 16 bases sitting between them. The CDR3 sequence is CASLRTGRPYEQYF. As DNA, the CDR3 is TGTGCCAGCCTTAGAACGGGACGGCCCTACGAGCAGTACTTC.

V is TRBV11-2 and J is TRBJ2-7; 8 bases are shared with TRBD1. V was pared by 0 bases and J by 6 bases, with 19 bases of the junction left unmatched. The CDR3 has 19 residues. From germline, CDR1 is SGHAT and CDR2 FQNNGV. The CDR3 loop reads CASSLDRGSWTGWSGEQYF. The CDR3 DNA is TGTGCCAGCAGCTTAGACAGGGGGAGCTGGACAGGGTGGTCCGGCGAGCAGTACTTC.

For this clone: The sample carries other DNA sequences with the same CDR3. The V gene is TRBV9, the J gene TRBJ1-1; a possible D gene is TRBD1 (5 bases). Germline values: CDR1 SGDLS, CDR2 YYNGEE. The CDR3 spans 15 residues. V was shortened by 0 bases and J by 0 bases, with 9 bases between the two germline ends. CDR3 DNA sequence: TGTGCCAGCAGCGTAGGGGACGGCCTGAACACTGAAGCTTTCTTT. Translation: CASSVGDGLNTEAFF. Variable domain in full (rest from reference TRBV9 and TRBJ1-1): DSGVTQTPKHLITATGQRVTLRCSPRSGDLSVYWYQQSLDQGLQFLIQYYNGEERAKGNILERFSAQQFPDLHSELNLSSLELGDSALYFCASSVGDGLNTEAFFGQGTRLTVV.

The CDR3 spells CASSLLASGTYNEQFF. In DNA, the CDR3 is TGTGCCAGCAGTTTATTGGCTAGCGGCACCTACAATGAGCAGTTCTTC. The chain combines TRBV28 with TRBJ2-1; TRBD2 matches at 7 bases. Germline assignment: CDR1 MDHEN and CDR2 SYDVKM. The CDR3 is made up of 16 amino acids. The V and J ends lost 1 base and 2 bases, in that order; junction bases with no gene match: 5.

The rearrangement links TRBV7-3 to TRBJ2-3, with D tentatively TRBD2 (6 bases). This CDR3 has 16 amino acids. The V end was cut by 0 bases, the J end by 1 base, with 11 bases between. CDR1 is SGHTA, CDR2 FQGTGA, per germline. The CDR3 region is CASSLTVGGGTDTQYF. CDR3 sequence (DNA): TGTGCCAGCAGCTTAACTGTGGGCGGGGGCACAGATACGCAGTATTTT. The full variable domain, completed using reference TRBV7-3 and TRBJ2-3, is GAGVSQTPSNKVTEKGKYVELRCDPISGHTALYWYRQSLGQGPEFLIYFQGTGAADDSGLPNDRFFAVRPEGSVSTLKIQRTERGDSAVYLCASSLTVGGGTDTQYFGPGTRLTVL.

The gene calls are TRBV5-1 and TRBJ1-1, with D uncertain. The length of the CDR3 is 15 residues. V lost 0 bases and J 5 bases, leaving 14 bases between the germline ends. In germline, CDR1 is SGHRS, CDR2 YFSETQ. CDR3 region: CASSLESVAGTEAFF. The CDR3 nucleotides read TGCGCCAGCAGCTTGGAGTCGGTCGCCGGGACTGAAGCTTTCTTT.

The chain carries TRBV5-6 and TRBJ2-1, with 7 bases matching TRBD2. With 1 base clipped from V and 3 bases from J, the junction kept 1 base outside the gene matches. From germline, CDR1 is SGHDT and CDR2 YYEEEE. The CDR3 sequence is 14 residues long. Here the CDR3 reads CASSLRGGYNEQFF. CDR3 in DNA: TGTGCCAGCAGCTTGCGCGGGGGCTACAATGAGCAGTTCTTC.